A few counts support the clone carrying this T cell receptor (beta chain). This CDR3 comprises 14 residues. Trimming took 8 bases from V and 5 from J, leaving 19 bases between them. Germline CDR1 is ENHRY and CDR2 is SYGVKD. RNA transcripts served as the template for amplifying TCR beta CDR3 regions. Initially, a first-round RT-PCR of the TCR CDR3 employed the HTBI primer set. TCRdb recomputed calls from the multiplex PCR reads with MiXCR, one row per CDR3 protein. The profile covers 350,000 to 400,000 distinct CDR3 sequences, with over 11% appearing a single time and 9.5% to 11% taken by the ten largest. The data were taken from a study of T cells in Graves' hyperthyroidism and ophthalmopathy.

The TCR was taken from an older woman with Graves' hyperthyroidism. Sequencing input: blood. V and J are TRBV10-3 and TRBJ2-7, with D possibly called TRBD1 or TRBD2 (5 bases each). The DNA of the CDR3 is TGTGCCATCGCCAGCCAGGGCGGGTTCAACGAGCAGTACTTC. This codes for CAIASQGGFNEQYF.